The table lists the clone carrying this T cell receptor (beta chain) with a few counts. Antigen unknown. Diagnoses rested on clinical symptoms, serum thyroxine and TRAb, thyroid ultrasound and orbital computed tomography. Researchers amplified the TCR beta CDR3 regions from RNA transcripts. When the TCR CDR3 underwent first-round RT-PCR, the HTBI primer set was used. Via MiXCR, TCRdb re-called the multiplex PCR reads, giving one row per CDR3 protein. The sample consists of approximately 560,000 distinct CDR3 sequences, 35% to 55% of them appearing once. These data come from a study of T cells in Graves' hyperthyroidism and ophthalmopathy. Findings and limits, study-wide: Separating ophthalmopathy from stable hyperthyroidism was achieved by a 13 V-J model.

V lost 2 bases to trimming and J lost 4 bases, with 12 bases between them. The germline gives CDR1 SGDLS, CDR2 YYNGEE. This CDR3 has 15 residues. The origin of this receptor is a woman aged 18 to 35 with Graves' hyperthyroidism. The V gene is TRBV9, the J gene TRBJ2-2, with TRBD2 as a possible D gene (6 bases). The sample consisted of peripheral blood or thyroid tissue (not recorded which). The CDR3: CASSVRGIGTGELFF. In DNA form, the CDR3 reads TGTGCCAGCAGCGTTCGGGGGATTGGCACCGGGGAGCTGTTTTTT.